This TCR beta chain came from a study of beta chain features in type 1 diabetes. Whole-study context: Over all samples combined, some 99,000,000 sorted cells were examined. Study-wide findings and caveats: Type 1 diabetes patients had moderately but significantly shorter TCRB CDR3s in all four CD4+ subsets. For cells with high TCR expression, cDNA sequencing could yield over-representation.

Sequenced material consisted of expressed TCRB transcripts (all of the isolated RNA was reverse transcribed). Profiled with immunoSEQ multiplex PCR; TCRdb holds only in-frame clones, not every one. The data hold around 250,000 clones, with around 22% observed a single time. Trimming took 5 bases from V and 4 from J; bases not matched to a gene: 13. The germline V gene has CDR1 MDHEN and CDR2 SYDVKM. This CDR3 has 16 residues. The table lists this clone with a few counts. The antigen is not known. The J gene is TRBJ2-7, the V gene TRBV28; TRBD1 matches 8 bases. The origin of this receptor is a woman aged 30 to 39 with type 1 diabetes. The sequencing input was naive CD4+ T cells from blood. CDR3 in amino acids: CASSERAGTGWYEQYF. CDR3 DNA sequence: TGTGCCAGCAGTGAAAGGGCCGGGACAGGTTGGTACGAGCAGTACTTC.